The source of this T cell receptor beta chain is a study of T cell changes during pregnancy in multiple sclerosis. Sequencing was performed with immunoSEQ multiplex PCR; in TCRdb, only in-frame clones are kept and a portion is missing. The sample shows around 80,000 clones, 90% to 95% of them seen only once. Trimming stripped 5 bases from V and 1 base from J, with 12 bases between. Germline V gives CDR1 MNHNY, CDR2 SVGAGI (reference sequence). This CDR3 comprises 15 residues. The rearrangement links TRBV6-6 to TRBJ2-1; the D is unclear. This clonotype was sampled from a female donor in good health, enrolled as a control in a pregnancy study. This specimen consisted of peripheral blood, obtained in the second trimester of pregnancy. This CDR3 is CASSNPMRSYNEQFF. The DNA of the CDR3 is TGTGCCAGCAGTAACCCCATGAGGTCCTACAATGAGCAGTTCTTC.